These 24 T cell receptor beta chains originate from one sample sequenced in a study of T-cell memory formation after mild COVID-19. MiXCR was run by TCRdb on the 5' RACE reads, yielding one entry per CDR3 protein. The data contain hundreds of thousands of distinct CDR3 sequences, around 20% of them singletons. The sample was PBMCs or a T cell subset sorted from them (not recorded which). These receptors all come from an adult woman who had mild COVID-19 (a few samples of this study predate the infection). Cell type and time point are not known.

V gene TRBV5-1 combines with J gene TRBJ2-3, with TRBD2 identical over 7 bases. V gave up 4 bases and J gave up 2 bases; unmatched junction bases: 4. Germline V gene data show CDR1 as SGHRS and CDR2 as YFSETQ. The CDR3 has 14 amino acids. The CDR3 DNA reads TGCGCCAGCAGCCCGCGGGGGACCACAGATACGCAGTATTTT. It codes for CASSPRGTTDTQYF. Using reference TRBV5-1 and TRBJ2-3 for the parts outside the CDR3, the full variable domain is KAGVTQTPRYLIKTRGQQVTLSCSPISGHRSVSWYQQTPGQGLQFLFEYFSETQRNKGNFPGRFSGRQFSNSRSEMNVSTLELGDSALYLCASSPRGTTDTQYFGPGTRLTVL.

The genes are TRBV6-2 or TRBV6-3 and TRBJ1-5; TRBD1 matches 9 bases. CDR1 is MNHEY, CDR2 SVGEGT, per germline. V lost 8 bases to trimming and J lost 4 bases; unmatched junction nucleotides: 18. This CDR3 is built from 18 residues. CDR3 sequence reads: CASSETDRGDGANQPQHF. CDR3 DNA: TGTGCCAGCTCGGAGACGGACAGGGGTGACGGGGCAAATCAGCCCCAGCATTTT.

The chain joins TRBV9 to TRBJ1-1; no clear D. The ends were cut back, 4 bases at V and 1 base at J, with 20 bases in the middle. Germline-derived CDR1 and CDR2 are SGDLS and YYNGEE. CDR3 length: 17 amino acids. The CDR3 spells CASSPPPWVRENTEAFF. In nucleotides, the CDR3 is TGTGCCAGCAGCCCTCCCCCCTGGGTCCGAGAGAACACTGAAGCTTTCTTT. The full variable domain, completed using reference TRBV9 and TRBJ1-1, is DSGVTQTPKHLITATGQRVTLRCSPRSGDLSVYWYQQSLDQGLQFLIQYYNGEERAKGNILERFSAQQFPDLHSELNLSSLELGDSALYFCASSPPPWVRENTEAFFGQGTRLTVV.

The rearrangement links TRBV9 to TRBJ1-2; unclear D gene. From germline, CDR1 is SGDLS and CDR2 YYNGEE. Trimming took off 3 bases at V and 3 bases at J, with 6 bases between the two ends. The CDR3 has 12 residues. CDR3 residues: CASSDQYYGYTF. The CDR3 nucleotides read TGTGCCAGCAGCGACCAGTACTATGGCTACACCTTC.

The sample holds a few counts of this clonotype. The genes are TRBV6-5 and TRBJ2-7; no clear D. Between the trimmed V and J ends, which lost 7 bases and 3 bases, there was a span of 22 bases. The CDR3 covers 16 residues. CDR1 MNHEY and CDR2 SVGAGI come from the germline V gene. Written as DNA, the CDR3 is TGTGCCAGCACCGGTCGAAGCCACACCCCACACTACGAGCAGTACTTC. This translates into CASTGRSHTPHYEQYF.

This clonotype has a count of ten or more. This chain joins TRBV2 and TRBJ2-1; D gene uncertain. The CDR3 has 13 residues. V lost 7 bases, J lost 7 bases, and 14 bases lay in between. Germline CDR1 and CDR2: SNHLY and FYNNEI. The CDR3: CASTTVGLNEQFF. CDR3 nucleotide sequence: TGTGCCAGCACGACCGTCGGTCTAAATGAGCAGTTCTTC.

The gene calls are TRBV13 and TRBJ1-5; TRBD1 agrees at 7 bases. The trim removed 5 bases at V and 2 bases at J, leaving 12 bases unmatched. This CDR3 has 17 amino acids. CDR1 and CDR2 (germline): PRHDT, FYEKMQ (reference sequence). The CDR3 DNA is TGTGCCAGCAGCGCCCGACAGGGTCGGAACGGCAATCAGCCCCAGCATTTT. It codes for CASSARQGRNGNQPQHF.

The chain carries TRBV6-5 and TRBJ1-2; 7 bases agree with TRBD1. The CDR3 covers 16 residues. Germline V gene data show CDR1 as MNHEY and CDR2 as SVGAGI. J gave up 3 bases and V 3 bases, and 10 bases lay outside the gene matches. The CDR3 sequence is CASSYRLGQVDYGYTF. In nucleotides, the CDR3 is TGTGCCAGCAGTTATCGACTTGGACAGGTTGACTATGGCTACACCTTC.

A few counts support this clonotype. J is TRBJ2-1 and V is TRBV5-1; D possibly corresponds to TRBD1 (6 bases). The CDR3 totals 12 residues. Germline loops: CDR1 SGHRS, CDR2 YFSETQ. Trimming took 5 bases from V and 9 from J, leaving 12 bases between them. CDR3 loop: CASSQQGGEQFF. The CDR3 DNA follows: TGCGCCAGCAGTCAACAGGGCGGTGAGCAGTTCTTC.

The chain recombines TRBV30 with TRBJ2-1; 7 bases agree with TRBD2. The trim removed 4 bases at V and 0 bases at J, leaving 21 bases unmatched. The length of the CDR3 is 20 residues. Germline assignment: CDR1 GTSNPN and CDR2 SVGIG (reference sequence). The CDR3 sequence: CAWTRTFRRKRESSYNEQFF. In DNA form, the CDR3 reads TGTGCCTGGACTCGAACCTTTCGCCGAAAGCGGGAAAGCTCCTACAATGAGCAGTTCTTC.

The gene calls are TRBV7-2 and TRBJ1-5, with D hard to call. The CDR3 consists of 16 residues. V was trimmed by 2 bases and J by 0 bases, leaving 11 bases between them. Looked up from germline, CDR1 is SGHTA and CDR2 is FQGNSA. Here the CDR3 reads CASSLRGPDSNQPQHF. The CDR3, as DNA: TGTGCCAGCAGCTTAAGAGGACCCGATAGCAATCAGCCCCAGCATTTT.

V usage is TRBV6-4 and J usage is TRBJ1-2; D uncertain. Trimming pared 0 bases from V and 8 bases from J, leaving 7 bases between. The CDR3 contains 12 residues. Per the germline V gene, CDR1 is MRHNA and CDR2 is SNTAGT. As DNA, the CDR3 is TGTGCCAGCAGTGACTCGTCGTTCGGCTACACCTTC. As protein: CASSDSSFGYTF.

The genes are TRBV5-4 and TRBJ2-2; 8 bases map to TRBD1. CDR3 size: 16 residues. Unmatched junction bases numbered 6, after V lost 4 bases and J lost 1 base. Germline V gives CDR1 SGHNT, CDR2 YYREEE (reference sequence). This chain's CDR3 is CASSPTGGGNTGELFF. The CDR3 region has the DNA TGTGCCAGCAGCCCTACAGGGGGAGGGAACACCGGGGAGCTGTTTTTT.

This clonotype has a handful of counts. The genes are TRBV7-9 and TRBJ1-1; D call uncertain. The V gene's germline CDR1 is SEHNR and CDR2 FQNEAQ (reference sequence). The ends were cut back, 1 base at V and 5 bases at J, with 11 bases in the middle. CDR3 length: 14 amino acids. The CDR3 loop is CASSLVSIRTEAFF. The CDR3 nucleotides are TGTGCCAGCAGCTTAGTCTCCATCCGGACTGAAGCTTTCTTT.

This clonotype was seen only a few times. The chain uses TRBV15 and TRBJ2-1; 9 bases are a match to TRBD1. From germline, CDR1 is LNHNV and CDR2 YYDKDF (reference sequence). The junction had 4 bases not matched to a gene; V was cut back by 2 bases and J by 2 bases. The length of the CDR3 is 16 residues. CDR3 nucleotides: TGTGCCACCAGCAGATACGGGACAGGGACCTACAATGAGCAGTTCTTC. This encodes CATSRYGTGTYNEQFF.

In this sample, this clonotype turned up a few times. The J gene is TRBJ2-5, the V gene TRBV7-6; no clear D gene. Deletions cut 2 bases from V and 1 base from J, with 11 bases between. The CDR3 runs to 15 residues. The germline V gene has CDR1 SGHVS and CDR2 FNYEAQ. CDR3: CASSLLAEFQETQYF. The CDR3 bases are TGTGCCAGCAGCTTATTGGCTGAGTTCCAAGAGACCCAGTACTTC.

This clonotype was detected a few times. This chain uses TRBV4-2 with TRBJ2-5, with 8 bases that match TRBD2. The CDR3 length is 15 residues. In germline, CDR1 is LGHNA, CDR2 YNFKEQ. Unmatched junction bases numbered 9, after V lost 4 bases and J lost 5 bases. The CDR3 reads CASSRERASGETQYF. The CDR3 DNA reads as TGTGCCAGCAGCCGAGAGAGGGCTAGCGGGGAGACCCAGTACTTC.

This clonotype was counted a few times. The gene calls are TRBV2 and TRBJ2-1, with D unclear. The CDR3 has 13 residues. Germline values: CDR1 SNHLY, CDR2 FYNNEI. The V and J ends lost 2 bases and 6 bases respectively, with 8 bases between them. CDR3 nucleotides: TGTGCCAGCAGTGAACGGATAGGCAATGAGCAGTTCTTC. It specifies CASSERIGNEQFF.

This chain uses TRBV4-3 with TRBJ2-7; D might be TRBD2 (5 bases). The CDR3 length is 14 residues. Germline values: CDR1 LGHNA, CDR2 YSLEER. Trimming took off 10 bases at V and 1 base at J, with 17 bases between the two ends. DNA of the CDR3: TGCGCCACCTCTATCGGGCGGGCTTCCTACGAGCAGTACTTC. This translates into CATSIGRASYEQYF.

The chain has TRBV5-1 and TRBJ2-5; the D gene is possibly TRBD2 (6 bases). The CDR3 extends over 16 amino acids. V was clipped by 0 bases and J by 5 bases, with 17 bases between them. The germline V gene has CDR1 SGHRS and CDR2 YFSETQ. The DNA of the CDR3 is TGCGCCAGCAGCTTGGCCGTCGCGGGACCTTCGGAGACCCAGTACTTC. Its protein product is CASSLAVAGPSETQYF.

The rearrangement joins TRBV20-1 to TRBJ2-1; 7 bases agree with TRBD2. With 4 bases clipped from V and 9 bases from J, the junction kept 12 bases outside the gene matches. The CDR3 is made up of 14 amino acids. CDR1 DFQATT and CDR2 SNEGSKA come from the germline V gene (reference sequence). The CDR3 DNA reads TGCAGTGCTAAAAGGGCGGGAGTGGGGTCTGAGCAGTTCTTC. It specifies CSAKRAGVGSEQFF.

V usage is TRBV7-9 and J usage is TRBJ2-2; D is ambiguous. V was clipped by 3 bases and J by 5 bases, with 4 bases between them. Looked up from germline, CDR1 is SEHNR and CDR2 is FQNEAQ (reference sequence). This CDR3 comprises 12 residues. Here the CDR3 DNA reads TGTGCCAGCAGCTTCAAGACCGGGGAGCTGTTTTTT. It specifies CASSFKTGELFF.

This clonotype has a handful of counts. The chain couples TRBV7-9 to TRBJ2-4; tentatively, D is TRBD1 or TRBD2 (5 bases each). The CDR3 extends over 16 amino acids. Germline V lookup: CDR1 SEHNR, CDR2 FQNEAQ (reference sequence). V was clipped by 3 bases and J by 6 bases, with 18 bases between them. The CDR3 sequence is CASSFHSARERNIQYF. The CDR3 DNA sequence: TGTGCCAGCAGCTTTCACTCGGCCAGGGAGAGAAACATTCAGTACTTC.

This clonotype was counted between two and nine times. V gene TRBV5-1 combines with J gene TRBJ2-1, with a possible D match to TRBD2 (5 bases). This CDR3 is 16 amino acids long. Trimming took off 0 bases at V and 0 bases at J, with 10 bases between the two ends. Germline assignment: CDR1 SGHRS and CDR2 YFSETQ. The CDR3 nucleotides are TGCGCCAGCAGCTTGGACGGGGTCAGCTCCTACAATGAGCAGTTCTTC. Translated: CASSLDGVSSYNEQFF. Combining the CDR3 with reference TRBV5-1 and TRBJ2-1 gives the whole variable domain KAGVTQTPRYLIKTRGQQVTLSCSPISGHRSVSWYQQTPGQGLQFLFEYFSETQRNKGNFPGRFSGRQFSNSRSEMNVSTLELGDSALYLCASSLDGVSSYNEQFFGPGTRLTVL.